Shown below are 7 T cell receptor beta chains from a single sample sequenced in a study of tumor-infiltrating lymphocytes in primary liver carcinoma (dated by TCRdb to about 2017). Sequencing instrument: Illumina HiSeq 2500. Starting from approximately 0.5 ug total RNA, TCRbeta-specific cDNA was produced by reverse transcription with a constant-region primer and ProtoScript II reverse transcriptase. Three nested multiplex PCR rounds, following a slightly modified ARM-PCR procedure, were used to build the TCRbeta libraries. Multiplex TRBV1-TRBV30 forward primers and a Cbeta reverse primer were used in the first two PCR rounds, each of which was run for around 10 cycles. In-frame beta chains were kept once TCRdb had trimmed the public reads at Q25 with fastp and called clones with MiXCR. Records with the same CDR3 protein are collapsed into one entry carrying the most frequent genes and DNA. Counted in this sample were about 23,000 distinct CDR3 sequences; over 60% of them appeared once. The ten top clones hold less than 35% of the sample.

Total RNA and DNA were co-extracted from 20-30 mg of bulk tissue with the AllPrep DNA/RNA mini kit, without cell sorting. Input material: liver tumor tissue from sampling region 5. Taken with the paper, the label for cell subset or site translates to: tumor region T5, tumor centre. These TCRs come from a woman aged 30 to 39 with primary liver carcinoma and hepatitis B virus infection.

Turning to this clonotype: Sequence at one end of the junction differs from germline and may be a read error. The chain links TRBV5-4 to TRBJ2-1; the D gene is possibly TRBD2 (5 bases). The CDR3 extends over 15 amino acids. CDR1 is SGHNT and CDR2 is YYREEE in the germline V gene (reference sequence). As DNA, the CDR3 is TGTGCCAGCAGCTTGGCCAGCACTAGAGACAATGAGCAGTTTTTC. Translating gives CASSLASTRDNEQFF. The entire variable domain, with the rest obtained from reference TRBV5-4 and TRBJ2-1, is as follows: ETGVTQSPTHLIKTRGQQVTLRCSSQSGHNTVSWYQQALGQGPQFIFQYYREEENGRGNFPPRFSGLQFPNYSSELNVNALELDDSALYLCASSLASTRDNEQFFGPGTRLTVL.

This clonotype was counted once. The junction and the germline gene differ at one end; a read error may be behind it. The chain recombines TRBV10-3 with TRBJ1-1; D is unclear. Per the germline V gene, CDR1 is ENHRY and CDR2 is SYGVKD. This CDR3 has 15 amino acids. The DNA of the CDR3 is TGTGCCTTCAGTGAGTCGACAAGGATGTTGACTGAAACTTTCTTT. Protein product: CAFSESTRMLTETFF.

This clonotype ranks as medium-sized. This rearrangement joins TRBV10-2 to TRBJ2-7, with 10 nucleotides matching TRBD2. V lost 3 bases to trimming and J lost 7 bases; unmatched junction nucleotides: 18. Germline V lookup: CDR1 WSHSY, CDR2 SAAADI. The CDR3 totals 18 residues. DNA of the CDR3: TGCGCCAGCAGTGACCGCAACCCACTAGCGGGGAAACCTACGGAGCAGTACTTC. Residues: CASSDRNPLAGKPTEQYF.

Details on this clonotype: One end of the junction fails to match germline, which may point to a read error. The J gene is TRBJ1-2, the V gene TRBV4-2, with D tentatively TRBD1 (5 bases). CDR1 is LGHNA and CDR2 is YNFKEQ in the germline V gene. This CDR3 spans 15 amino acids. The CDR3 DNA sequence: TGTGCCAGCAGCCATGAGGTGCAGGGATATTATGACTACACCTTC. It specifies CASSHEVQGYYDYTF.

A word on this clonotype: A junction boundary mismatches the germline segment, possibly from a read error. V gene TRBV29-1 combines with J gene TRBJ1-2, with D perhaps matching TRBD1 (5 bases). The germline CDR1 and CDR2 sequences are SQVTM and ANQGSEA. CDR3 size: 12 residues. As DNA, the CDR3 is TGCAGTGTTGCCCATAGGGGTGGCGGCTACACCTTC. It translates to CSVAHRGGGYTF.

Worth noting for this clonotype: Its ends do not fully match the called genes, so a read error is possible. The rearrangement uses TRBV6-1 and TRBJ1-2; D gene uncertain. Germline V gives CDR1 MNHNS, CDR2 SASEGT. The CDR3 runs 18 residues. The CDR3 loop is CASSERLLVLGSNYGYTF. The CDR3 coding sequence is TGTGCCAGTAGTGAACGGCTCCTGGTCCTTGGATCTAACTATGGCTACACCTTC.

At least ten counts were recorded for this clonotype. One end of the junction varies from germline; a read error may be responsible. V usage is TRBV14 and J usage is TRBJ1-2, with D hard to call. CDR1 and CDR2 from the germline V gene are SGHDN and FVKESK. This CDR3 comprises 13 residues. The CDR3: CTSSHPQLGDYTF. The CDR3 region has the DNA TGTACCAGCAGCCATCCCCAGCTGGGTGACTACACCTTC. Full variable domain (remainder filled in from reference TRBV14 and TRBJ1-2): EAGVTQFPSHSVIEKGQTVTLRCDPISGHDNLYWYRRVMGKEIKFLLHFVKESKQDESGMPNNRFLAERTGGTYSTLKVQPAELEDSGVYFCTSSHPQLGDYTFGSGTRLTVV.